Listed here are 28 T cell receptor beta chains from one sample, sequenced in a study of shared clonotypes between healthy human individuals. Assay: immunoSEQ multiplex PCR; the TCRdb copy retains only in-frame clones and omits some. The table records about 610,000 clones, more than 95% of them present only once. Sequenced sample: naive CD4+ T cells sorted from blood. Subset indicated: CD45RA+ positively selected. These receptors originate from a woman aged 25 to 39 in good health.

This clone was recorded a few times. This chain uses TRBV5-6 with TRBJ1-2; perhaps TRBD1 as D (5 bases). Germline V gene data show CDR1 as SGHDT and CDR2 as YYEEEE. The length of the CDR3 is 11 residues. V lost 10 bases to trimming and J lost 2 bases, with 9 bases between them. CDR3 DNA: TGTGCCCCGAGGGGCAACTATGGCTACACCTTC. Translation: CAPRGNYGYTF.

V gene TRBV7-2 combines with J gene TRBJ2-7, with 8 bases identical to TRBD2. The germline CDR1 and CDR2 sequences are SGHTA and FQGNSA. V trimming: 4 bases; J trimming: 0 bases; junction bases outside the gene matches: 8. The CDR3 has 16 residues. The CDR3 is CASSSPGLGSSYEQYF. The DNA of the CDR3 is TGTGCCAGCAGCTCACCGGGACTAGGGAGCTCCTACGAGCAGTACTTC.

The rearrangement joins TRBV28 to TRBJ1-3; a possible D gene is TRBD1 (6 bases). Trimming pared 5 bases from V and 0 bases from J, leaving 17 bases between. Germline V gene data show CDR1 as MDHEN and CDR2 as SYDVKM. The CDR3 is 17 amino acids. DNA for the CDR3: TGTGCCAGCAGTCCAAAATACAGGGTTCTCTCTGGAAACACCATATATTTT. Its protein is CASSPKYRVLSGNTIYF. The variable domain in full, with the rest retrieved from reference TRBV28 and TRBJ1-3, is DVKVTQSSRYLVKRTGEKVFLECVQDMDHENMFWYRQDPGLGLRLIYFSYDVKMKEKGDIPEGYSVSREKKERFSLILESASTNQTSMYLCASSPKYRVLSGNTIYFGEGSWLTVV.

V usage is TRBV5-5 and J usage is TRBJ2-7, with D possibly being TRBD2 (6 bases). The V and J ends lost 0 bases and 5 bases respectively, with 18 bases between them. Germline CDR1 and CDR2: SGHKS and YYEKEE (reference sequence). The CDR3 runs to 16 residues. The CDR3 coding sequence is TGTGCCAGCAGCTTGGGGTGGGGACTTTCAAATCACGAGCAGTACTTC. Its translation is CASSLGWGLSNHEQYF.

The genes are TRBV28 and TRBJ1-2; D is ambiguous. There are 14 residues in the CDR3. Germline-derived CDR1 and CDR2 are MDHEN and SYDVKM. V was shortened by 7 bases and J by 4 bases, with 16 bases between the two germline ends. The CDR3 region is CASKSRAPPYGYTF. As DNA, the CDR3 is TGTGCCAGCAAGTCAAGGGCCCCCCCCTATGGCTACACCTTC.

In this sample, this clone turned up a few times. The V gene is TRBV4-1, the J gene TRBJ1-5; D uncertain. This CDR3 spans 16 amino acids. Trimming took off 6 bases at V and 7 bases at J, with 22 bases between the two ends. The V gene's germline CDR1 is MGHRA and CDR2 YSYEKL. In DNA, the CDR3 is TGCGCCAGCAGTCCCGCGTCCGGCCGCCAAGGGCAGCCCCAGCATTTT. Its protein product is CASSPASGRQGQPQHF.

The chain carries TRBV28 and TRBJ1-2; D remains ambiguous. Trimming took off 7 bases at V and 4 bases at J, with 13 bases between the two ends. Germline V gene data show CDR1 as MDHEN and CDR2 as SYDVKM. The CDR3 has 13 amino acids. The CDR3 nucleotides are TGTGCCAGCACCGTCTCGGCAGCCTATGGCTACACCTTC. Translating it yields CASTVSAAYGYTF.

On this clone: In the same sample, other DNA sequences code for this CDR3. This sequence joins TRBV19 and TRBJ2-1; tentative D call: TRBD2 (5 bases). CDR1 and CDR2 (germline): LNHDA, SQIVND (reference sequence). There are 15 residues in the CDR3. Trimming pared 4 bases from V and 0 bases from J, leaving 10 bases between. The CDR3 protein is CASSKSGSSYNEQFF. Written as DNA, the CDR3 is TGTGCCAGTAGTAAGTCGGGGAGCTCCTACAATGAGCAGTTCTTC.

The CDR3 bases are TGTGCCAGCAGTCTACCGACAGCGTTTGTGGGGGGCTACACCTTC. It specifies CASSLPTAFVGGYTF. The chain uses TRBV28 and TRBJ1-2; a weak D match, TRBD1 (5 bases). Germline-derived CDR1 and CDR2 are MDHEN and SYDVKM. This CDR3 is built from 15 residues. Deletions cut 5 bases from V and 8 bases from J, with 21 bases between.

About this clone itself: Distinct nucleotide sequences in the sample also encode this CDR3. The chain couples TRBV6-5 to TRBJ2-3, with D unresolved. Trimming took off 4 bases at V and 5 bases at J, with 4 bases between the two ends. The CDR3 contains 11 residues. CDR1 is MNHEY and CDR2 is SVGAGI in the germline V gene. The CDR3 loop is CASSSRDTQYF. The CDR3 DNA reads as TGTGCCAGCAGTTCAAGAGATACGCAGTATTTT.

V gene TRBV28 combines with J gene TRBJ2-1; TRBD2 matches at 14 bases. Germline V gene data show CDR1 as MDHEN and CDR2 as SYDVKM. The trim removed 3 bases at V and 8 bases at J, leaving 6 bases unmatched. The CDR3 has 16 residues. The CDR3 DNA is TGTGCCAGCAGTTTGACTAGCGGGGGGGGAAGAGATGAGCAGTTCTTC. Translated, it gives CASSLTSGGGRDEQFF.

This clone was counted a single time. The CDR3 is CASSPGGSGANVLTF. In DNA form, the CDR3 reads TGTGCCAGCAGTCCAGGGGGCTCTGGGGCCAACGTCCTGACTTTC. V gene TRBV7-9 combines with J gene TRBJ2-6, with 7 bases that match TRBD1. V was clipped by 6 bases and J by 0 bases; unmatched bases: 2. Germline lookup yields CDR1 SEHNR and CDR2 FQNEAQ (reference sequence). The CDR3 is made up of 15 amino acids.

V usage is TRBV5-1 and J usage is TRBJ1-2; D ambiguous. Trimming removed 3 bases at V and 8 bases at J, with 17 bases between. There are 14 residues in the CDR3. CDR1 is SGHRS, CDR2 YFSETQ, per germline. The CDR3 protein is CASSSIAGMEGYTF. The CDR3, as DNA: TGCGCCAGCAGCTCTATCGCAGGAATGGAAGGCTACACCTTC. The variable domain in full, with the rest retrieved from reference TRBV5-1 and TRBJ1-2, is KAGVTQTPRYLIKTRGQQVTLSCSPISGHRSVSWYQQTPGQGLQFLFEYFSETQRNKGNFPGRFSGRQFSNSRSEMNVSTLELGDSALYLCASSSIAGMEGYTFGSGTRLTVV.

The J gene is TRBJ1-2, the V gene TRBV7-9, with D maybe TRBD1 (6 bases). Deletions cut 2 bases from V and 4 bases from J, with 23 bases between. The germline CDR1 and CDR2 sequences are SEHNR and FQNEAQ (reference sequence). The CDR3 loop spans 18 amino acids. Here the CDR3 reads CASSLLPRGGPTSYGYTF. The CDR3 DNA is TGTGCCAGCAGCTTACTCCCGCGGGGGGGGCCTACCTCCTATGGCTACACCTTC.

The CDR3 bases are TGTGCCAGCAGTGGGGACTCTCAACGGGAAAAACTGTTTTTT. Translating gives CASSGDSQREKLFF. The chain couples TRBV6-5 to TRBJ1-4, with a possible D match to TRBD1 (5 bases). Germline V gene lookup returns CDR1 MNHEY and CDR2 SVGAGI. This CDR3 has 14 residues. Trimming cost V 5 bases and J 8 bases, with 15 bases left between them.

The rearrangement links TRBV10-3 to TRBJ2-7; D unclear. Germline values: CDR1 ENHRY, CDR2 SYGVKD. Trimming cost V 4 bases and J 3 bases, with 13 bases left between them. The CDR3 is 14 residues long. CDR3 nucleotides: TGTGCCATCAGTGGAATCCCACGGAACTACGAGCAGTACTTC. Translated, it gives CAISGIPRNYEQYF.

This chain connects TRBV27 to TRBJ2-2; D possibly uses TRBD1 or TRBD2 (5 bases each). This CDR3 has 16 amino acids. CDR1 is MNHEY and CDR2 is SMNVEV in the germline V gene (reference sequence). The ends were cut back, 5 bases at V and 0 bases at J, with 13 bases in the middle. CDR3 DNA: TGTGCCAGCAGTCCCCTCTGGGGGTCGAACACCGGGGAGCTGTTTTTT. Translated, it gives CASSPLWGSNTGELFF.

The V and J genes are TRBV6-5 and TRBJ2-3, with 8 bases lining up with TRBD1. This CDR3 spans 12 amino acids. Germline trimming cut 6 bases from V and 14 bases from J; bases unmatched to any gene: 10. The germline gives CDR1 MNHEY, CDR2 SVGAGI. CDR3 sequence (DNA): TGTGCCAGCAGGGATCCGGGACAGGTACCGTATTTT. Translated: CASRDPGQVPYF.

The chain is built from TRBV7-2 and TRBJ2-7; no definite D call. Germline V gene lookup returns CDR1 SGHTA and CDR2 FQGNSA. V was trimmed by 0 bases and J by 3 bases, leaving 15 bases between them. CDR3 size: 16 residues. The CDR3 is CASSLAGSPALYEQYF. The CDR3 nucleotides are TGTGCCAGCAGCTTAGCGGGGTCTCCCGCCCTCTACGAGCAGTACTTC.

The chain couples TRBV7-9 to TRBJ2-1; D ambiguous. This CDR3 spans 15 amino acids. CDR1 is SEHNR, CDR2 FQNEAQ, per germline (reference sequence). Trimming removed 1 base at V and 10 bases at J, with 17 bases between. The CDR3 region is CASSLGALEGDEQFF. The CDR3 DNA sequence: TGTGCCAGCAGCTTAGGGGCGCTAGAAGGTGACGAGCAGTTCTTC. Based on the CDR3 plus reference TRBV7-9 and TRBJ2-1, the full variable domain is DTGVSQNPRHKITKRGQNVTFRCDPISEHNRLYWYRQTLGQGPEFLTYFQNEAQLEKSRLLSDRFSAERPKGSFSTLEIQRTEQGDSAMYLCASSLGALEGDEQFFGPGTRLTVL.

The J gene is TRBJ2-7, the V gene TRBV4-3; the D gene is possibly TRBD1 (5 bases). V gave up 0 bases and J gave up 6 bases, with 6 bases separating them. This CDR3 is built from 12 residues. The germline CDR1 and CDR2 sequences are LGHNA and YSLEER. For the CDR3, the DNA is TGCGCCAGCAGCCAAGAAGGGGTCGAGCAGTACTTC. This translates into CASSQEGVEQYF.

CDR3 region: CASSQGIWGANTGELFF. CDR3 nucleotides: TGCGCCAGCAGCCAAGGGATATGGGGGGCGAACACCGGGGAGCTGTTTTTT. The V and J genes are TRBV4-1 and TRBJ2-2; a weak D match, TRBD2 (6 bases). The CDR3 loop spans 17 amino acids. Trimming left V 1 base short and J 0 bases short, with 12 bases between. Looked up from germline, CDR1 is MGHRA and CDR2 is YSYEKL.

The V and J genes are TRBV19 and TRBJ1-1; D gene uncertain. This CDR3 has 11 amino acids. The V gene's germline CDR1 is LNHDA and CDR2 SQIVND (reference sequence). Trimming removed 5 bases from V and 7 bases from J, with 8 bases in between. The CDR3 DNA sequence: TGTGCCAGTAGTCTCCGGGTTGAAGCTTTCTTT. Its protein product is CASSLRVEAFF.

V is TRBV2 and J is TRBJ1-1; TRBD1 agrees at 8 bases. The J segment lost 4 bases and the V segment lost 7 bases, leaving 5 bases of the junction unmatched. Germline lookup yields CDR1 SNHLY and CDR2 FYNNEI. The CDR3 covers 13 residues. CDR3 amino acids: CASNLGQGTEAFF. The CDR3 nucleotides read TGTGCCAGCAACCTCGGACAGGGCACTGAAGCTTTCTTT. Filled out from reference TRBV2 and TRBJ1-1, the complete variable domain reads EPEVTQTPSHQVTQMGQEVILRCVPISNHLYFYWYRQILGQKVEFLVSFYNNEISEKSEIFDDQFSVERPDGSNFTLKIRSTKLEDSAMYFCASNLGQGTEAFFGQGTRLTVV.

The rearrangement uses TRBV28 and TRBJ2-7, with D unresolved. V dropped 2 bases and J dropped 5 bases, with 13 bases sitting between them. This CDR3 region has 14 residues. Germline values: CDR1 MDHEN, CDR2 SYDVKM. CDR3 in amino acids: CASSLDRAPDEQYF. As DNA, the CDR3 is TGTGCCAGCAGTTTAGATCGGGCCCCCGACGAGCAGTACTTC.

The chain is built from TRBV7-3 and TRBJ2-5; no firm D call. Per the germline V gene, CDR1 is SGHTA and CDR2 is FQGTGA. V dropped 0 bases and J dropped 5 bases, with 13 bases sitting between them. The CDR3 has 15 amino acids. This CDR3 reads CASSLTMGSQETQYF. CDR3 bases: TGTGCCAGCAGCTTAACAATGGGGTCCCAGGAGACCCAGTACTTC. The full variable domain, in which reference TRBV7-3 and TRBJ2-5 provide the parts outside the CDR3, is GAGVSQTPSNKVTEKGKYVELRCDPISGHTALYWYRQSLGQGPEFLIYFQGTGAADDSGLPNDRFFAVRPEGSVSTLKIQRTERGDSAVYLCASSLTMGSQETQYFGPGTRLLVL.

V usage is TRBV28 and J usage is TRBJ1-1, with D perhaps TRBD1 (5 bases). V gave up 7 bases and J gave up 0 bases, with 21 bases separating them. This CDR3 contains 17 residues. Looked up from germline, CDR1 is MDHEN and CDR2 is SYDVKM. The CDR3 loop reads CASIPPRGMIMNTEAFF. CDR3 nucleotide sequence: TGTGCCAGCATCCCCCCCCGGGGGATGATAATGAACACTGAAGCTTTCTTT.

This sequence joins TRBV7-9 and TRBJ2-5; perhaps TRBD1 as D (6 bases). This CDR3 has 12 residues. The V end was cut by 5 bases, the J end by 6 bases, with 10 bases between. Germline values: CDR1 SEHNR, CDR2 FQNEAQ (reference sequence). The CDR3 DNA reads as TGTGCCAGCAGCACAGGGCTTCAGACCCAGTACTTC. Residues: CASSTGLQTQYF.